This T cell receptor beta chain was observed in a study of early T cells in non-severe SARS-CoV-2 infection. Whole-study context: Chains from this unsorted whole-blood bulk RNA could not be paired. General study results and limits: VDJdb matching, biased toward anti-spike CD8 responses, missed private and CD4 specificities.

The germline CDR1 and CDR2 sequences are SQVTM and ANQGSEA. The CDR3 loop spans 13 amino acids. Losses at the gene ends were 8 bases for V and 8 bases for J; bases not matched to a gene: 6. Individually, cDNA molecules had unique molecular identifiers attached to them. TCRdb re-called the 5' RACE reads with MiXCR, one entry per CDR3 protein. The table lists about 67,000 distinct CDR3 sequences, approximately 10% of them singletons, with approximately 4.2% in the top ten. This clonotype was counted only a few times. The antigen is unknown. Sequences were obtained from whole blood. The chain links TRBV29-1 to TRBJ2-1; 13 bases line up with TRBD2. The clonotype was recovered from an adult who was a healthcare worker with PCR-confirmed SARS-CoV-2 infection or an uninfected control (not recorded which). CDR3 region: CSLWTSGGDEQFF. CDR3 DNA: TGCAGCCTATGGACTAGCGGGGGCGATGAGCAGTTCTTC.